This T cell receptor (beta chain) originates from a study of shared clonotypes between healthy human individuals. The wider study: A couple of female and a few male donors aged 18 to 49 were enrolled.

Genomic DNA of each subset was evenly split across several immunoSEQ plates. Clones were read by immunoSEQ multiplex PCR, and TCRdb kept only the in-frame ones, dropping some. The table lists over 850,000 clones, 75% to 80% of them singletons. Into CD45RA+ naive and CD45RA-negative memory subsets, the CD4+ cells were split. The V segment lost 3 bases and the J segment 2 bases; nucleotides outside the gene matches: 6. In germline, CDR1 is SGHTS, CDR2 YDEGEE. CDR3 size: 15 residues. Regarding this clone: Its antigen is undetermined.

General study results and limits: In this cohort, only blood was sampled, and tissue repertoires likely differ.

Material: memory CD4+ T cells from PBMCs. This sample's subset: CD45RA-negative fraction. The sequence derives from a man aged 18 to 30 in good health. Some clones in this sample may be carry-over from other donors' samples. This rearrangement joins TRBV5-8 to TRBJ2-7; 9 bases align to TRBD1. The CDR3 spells CASSSGQGYTYEQYF. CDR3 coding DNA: TGTGCCAGCAGCTCCGGACAGGGGTACACCTACGAGCAGTACTTC. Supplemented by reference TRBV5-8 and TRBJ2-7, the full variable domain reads EAGVTQSPTHLIKTRGQQATLRCSPISGHTSVYWYQQALGLGLQFLLWYDEGEERNRGNFPPRFSGRQFPNYSSELNVNALELEDSALYLCASSSGQGYTYEQYFGPGTRLTVT.